This TCR beta chain was captured in a study of blood T cell repertoires in COVID-19. This CDR3 comprises 13 residues. CDR1 SGHTA and CDR2 FQGTGA come from the germline V gene. Between the trimmed V and J ends, which lost 2 bases and 9 bases, there was a span of 11 bases. Assay used: immunoSEQ multiplex PCR; TCRdb lists only in-frame clones, some missing. The sample lists about 200,000 clones, 88% seen once, with around 17% in the top ten. The clonotype originates from a man aged 50 to 59 with COVID-19, enrolled during active disease. The source material was peripheral blood. The chain is built from TRBV7-3 and TRBJ2-1, with unresolved D. The CDR3 loop reads CASSLGLGGEQFF. DNA of the CDR3: TGTGCCAGCAGCTTAGGTCTAGGCGGTGAGCAGTTCTTC.